The subject of this entry is one TCR beta chain. The antigen remains unidentified. This entry comes from a study of cytomegalovirus exposure and HLA in healthy donors. Study-wide context: From around 180 million T cells, an earlier analysis saw some 120 million unique TCR beta sequences. Study conclusions and caveats: Judged likely to be a sequencing artifact was a cluster of highly shared sequence variants. Analyses of presence and absence presupposed an approximately uniform sequencing depth across donors. According to a later analysis, donors in an Asian-associated ancestry cluster reportedly had fewer N-insertions than the approximately 670-donor mean.

Trimming at V came to 4 bases and at J to 7 bases, leaving 11 bases not matched to a gene. This CDR3 is 16 amino acids long. The germline V gene encodes CDR1 LGHNA and CDR2 YNFKEQ. Vbeta (60) and Jbeta (13) primers were used in the PCR. Libraries were prepared by immunoSEQ multiplex PCR; TCRdb keeps only in-frame clonotypes and omits some of them. The sample records 140,000 to 150,000 clones, 60% to 75% being singletons. The source of this sequence is a young man in good health and CMV-seronegative. This chain connects TRBV4-2 to TRBJ2-1; the match to TRBD1 covers 9 bases. Sequenced sample: PBMCs. CDR3 in amino acids: CASSPGTGIPSNEQFF. The CDR3 nucleotides are TGTGCCAGCAGCCCCGGGACAGGGATCCCTAGTAATGAGCAGTTCTTC.